The T cell receptor beta chain described here comes from a study of cytomegalovirus exposure and HLA in healthy donors. Study-wide context: An early release of data contained roughly 86 million unique TCRs, which came from HLA-typed donors.

PCR primers comprised 60 Vbeta and 13 Jbeta primers. TCRdb's copy holds only in-frame clones and misses some; the assay was immunoSEQ multiplex PCR. This sample has under 200,000 clones, with 75% to 90% found just once. The donors were healthy bone marrow donors. Findings and limits, study-wide: In vitro assays verified that a few CMV-associated chains recognized CMV antigens specifically. In an earlier analysis, productive rearrangement rates for most beta V segments clustered near 87% or 30%.

The ends were cut back, 7 bases at V and 4 bases at J, with 13 bases in the middle. There are 13 residues in the CDR3. Germline CDR1 MNHEY, CDR2 SVGAGI. With regard to this clone: What it binds is not known.

The TCR originated in a woman in her thirties in good health and CMV-seronegative. The specimen sequenced was PBMCs. This chain connects TRBV6-5 to TRBJ1-1; no clear D. CDR3 residues: CASNRGESTEAFF. In nucleotides, the CDR3 is TGTGCCAGCAACCGCGGAGAGAGCACTGAAGCTTTCTTT.